The 2 T cell receptor beta chains below all came from one sample that was sequenced in a study of metastatic and nonmetastatic thyroid tumors. Using MiXCR, TCRdb re-called clones from the PCR reads. The repertoire holds about 93,000 clones, with about 13% as singletons. Not a single patient had been given any form of treatment at any point before undergoing thyroid surgery. Source material: blood. The source is a female donor with papillary thyroid cancer or a benign thyroid nodule (not recorded which). Some clones in this sample may be carry-over from other donors' samples.

This clone was recorded at least ten times. This rearrangement joins TRBV19 to TRBJ2-4, with a tentative D call TRBD1 (5 bases). The CDR3 runs 16 residues. Looked up from germline, CDR1 is LNHDA and CDR2 is SQIVND (reference sequence). Trimming stripped 4 bases from V and 0 bases from J, with 13 bases between. For the CDR3, the DNA is TGTGCCAGTAGTAACTCAGGGCTCCTAGCCAAAAACATTCAGTACTTC. It yields the protein CASSNSGLLAKNIQYF. Full variable domain (remainder filled in from reference TRBV19 and TRBJ2-4): DGGITQSPKYLFRKEGQNVTLSCEQNLNHDAMYWYRQDPGQGLRLIYYSQIVNDFQKGDIAEGYSVSREKKESFPLTVTSAQKNPTAFYLCASSNSGLLAKNIQYFGAGTRLSVL.

This clone was detected ten times or more. The chain couples TRBV7-2 to TRBJ2-7; no clear D. Per germline, CDR1 SGHTA and CDR2 FQGNSA. V was cut by 0 bases and J by 1 base, with 10 bases left in between. CDR3 length: 15 residues. The CDR3 region has the DNA TGTGCCAGCAGCTTAGCTGTCGGTGCATCCTACGAGCAGTACTTC. Translated: CASSLAVGASYEQYF. The whole variable domain, filled in from reference TRBV7-2 and TRBJ2-7, reads GAGVSQSPSNKVTEKGKDVELRCDPISGHTALYWYRQSLGQGLEFLIYFQGNSAPDKSGLPSDRFSAERTGGSVSTLTIQRTQQEDSAVYLCASSLAVGASYEQYFGPGTRLTVT.